The rows below give T cell receptor beta chains drawn from one sample of a study of T cells in localized non-small cell lung cancer. The table came from immunoSEQ multiplex PCR; TCRdb's copy has only in-frame clones and leaves some out. The sample shows under 8,000 clones, about 94% of them seen only once. The input for sequencing was peripheral blood, taken before any cancer treatment. The source of these receptors is a woman between 35 and 75 years old with stage I lung adenocarcinoma. Each CDR3 is given with its conserved first and last residue. Fields, in order: CDR3 length, J gene, V gene, CDR3 protein.

15,TRBJ1-3,TRBV6-5,CASSYGRNSGNTIYF
13,TRBJ2-7,TRBV6-5,CASSYGDTYEQYF
14,TRBJ1-2,TRBV10-3,CAISEGDSNYGYTF
12,TRBJ1-1,TRBV27,CASRGKNTEAFF
11,TRBJ2-7,TRBV30,CAWSVSGLQYF
16,TRBJ2-1,TRBV5-1,CASSSHPGLAGVEQFF
14,TRBJ2-7,TRBV10-3,CAISESARAYEQYF
15,TRBJ2-7,TRBV5-1,CASSLGTSGGYEQYF
16,TRBJ2-4,TRBV11-2,CASSLDPGQGKNIQYF
19,TRBJ2-2,TRBV7-9,CASSFLRGPDRSYTGELFF
14,TRBJ2-2,TRBV2,CASSLRGSTGELFF
11,TRBJ2-5,TRBV30,CAWSVRETQYF
16,TRBJ1-2,TRBV5-4,CASSRSGTGINYGYTF
15,TRBJ2-1,TRBV2,CASSGAGQQNNEQFF
15,TRBJ2-2,TRBV5-1,CASSLGTGRTGELFF
13,TRBJ1-2,TRBV6-4,CASPQGRGYGYTF
12,TRBJ2-7,TRBV7-6,CASSNWTNQQYF
14,TRBJ2-5,TRBV4-2,CASSQGQVLETQYF
15,TRBJ2-7,TRBV6-1,CASTRFTGGSYEQYF
12,TRBJ2-1,TRBV5-4,CASSPTDNEQFF
13,TRBJ1-2,TRBV2,CASSETGRYGYTF
12,TRBJ1-2,TRBV2,CASSGDRYGYTF
15,TRBJ2-7,TRBV27,CASSLSLDRGREQYF
18,TRBJ2-5,TRBV7-6,CASSLEPRTSGRGVAQYF
14,TRBJ2-5,TRBV29-1,CSVSQGALQETQYF
15,TRBJ2-7,TRBV7-2,CASSTGAGPSYEQYF
15,TRBJ2-1,TRBV7-6,CASSLRRELYNEQFF
18,TRBJ1-5,TRBV18,CASSPRGWTGYSNQPQHF
15,TRBJ1-5,TRBV5-1,CASSLEGQAGQPQHF
13,TRBJ1-5,TRBV7-9,CASSSRGNQPQHF
12,TRBJ1-1,TRBV29-1,CSGRGPGTEAFF
14,TRBJ1-4,TRBV19,CASSIGQGIEKLFF
14,TRBJ2-5,TRBV6-5,CASSYQGQGETQYF
14,TRBJ1-5,TRBV5-4,CASSLDGNNQPQHF
14,TRBJ1-1,TRBV27,CASSLRGENTEAFF
13,TRBJ1-2,TRBV7-9,CASSPDRDEGYTF
15,TRBJ2-7,TRBV7-8,CASSLLGGSIDEQYF
16,TRBJ2-6,TRBV4-2,CASSQDLGRMANVLTF
15,TRBJ2-5,TRBV7-3,CASSLGVWGQETQYF
12,TRBJ2-5,TRBV18,CASSPTQETQYF
14,TRBJ1-6,TRBV6-6,CASSMKGGRSPLHF
18,TRBJ1-5,TRBV19,CASSLRTGGEVDNQPQHF
14,TRBJ1-6,TRBV6-1,CASDRQGGFSPLHF
15,TRBJ1-2,TRBV19,CASSRGQGIMGGYTF
14,TRBJ1-2,TRBV5-1,CASSLVPVSYGYTF
16,TRBJ2-7,TRBV2,CASSELGLAGPYEQYF
13,TRBJ1-1,TRBV27,CASSSQGWTEAFF
14,TRBJ2-3,TRBV27,CASSLRTSTDTQYF
14,TRBJ1-2,TRBV5-1,CASSLGLSNYGYTF
15,TRBJ1-4,TRBV19,CASSPQSSEREKLFF
11,TRBJ2-7,TRBV30,CAWGQDYEQYF
16,TRBJ2-1,TRBV7-9,CASSPFAGGPLNEQFF